This entry lists 10 T cell receptor beta chains sequenced from one sample in a study of blood T cell repertoires in COVID-19. Profiling relied on immunoSEQ multiplex PCR, and the TCRdb table lists in-frame clones only, not all of them. This sample has some 230,000 clones, with 84% found just once. Source material: peripheral blood. All receptors come from a woman aged 60-70 years who had recovered from COVID-19.

This clone was counted a few times. J is TRBJ2-3 and V is TRBV24-1, with 7 bases that match TRBD2. With V trimmed by 7 bases and J by 2 bases, 5 bases remained unmatched. The CDR3 extends over 14 amino acids. Germline V lookup: CDR1 KGHDR, CDR2 SFDVKD. In DNA, the CDR3 is TGTGCCACCAGCTCCCGGGGGGACACAGATACGCAGTATTTT. This codes for CATSSRGDTDTQYF.

The CDR3 DNA follows: TGTGCCAGTAGTATAAGAACTAGCGGGGGCCAAGAGACCCAGTACTTC. Translation gives CASSIRTSGGQETQYF. The chain uses TRBV19 and TRBJ2-5, with 11 positions matching TRBD2. The CDR3 extends over 16 amino acids. Germline V gene lookup returns CDR1 LNHDA and CDR2 SQIVND (reference sequence). The V and J ends lost 2 bases and 1 base, in that order; junction bases with no gene match: 3.

The J gene is TRBJ1-2, the V gene TRBV4-1; D remains unclear. The CDR3 is 15 amino acids. The V and J ends lost 0 bases and 8 bases respectively, with 16 bases between them. Germline lookup yields CDR1 MGHRA and CDR2 YSYEKL. CDR3 region: CASSQDEARARGYTF. As DNA, the CDR3 is TGCGCCAGCAGCCAAGATGAGGCCCGCGCTAGGGGCTACACCTTC.

The chain links TRBV3-1 (or the pseudogene TRBV3-2) to TRBJ2-5; D ambiguous. V lost 3 bases and J 1 base, leaving 9 bases between the germline ends. The CDR3 contains 14 residues. Germline CDR1 reads LGHDT; CDR2 reads YNNKEL (reference sequence). The chain's CDR3 is CASSHRATQETQYF. DNA for the CDR3: TGTGCCAGCAGCCATAGAGCGACCCAAGAGACCCAGTACTTC.

The chain employs TRBV6-2 or TRBV6-3 and TRBJ2-3, with 12 nucleotides matching TRBD1. The CDR3 runs 15 residues. Germline-derived CDR1 and CDR2 are MNHEY and SVGEGT. Germline trimming cut 6 bases from V and 7 bases from J; bases unmatched to any gene: 8. DNA for the CDR3: TGTGCCAGCAGCCCGGGACAGGGGGCAGTAAATACGCAGTATTTT. Translating gives CASSPGQGAVNTQYF.

The CDR3 sequence: CSVDGRERRGAEAFF. The CDR3 nucleotides are TGCAGCGTTGACGGGAGGGAACGTAGGGGAGCTGAAGCTTTCTTT. The V call is TRBV29-1, the J call TRBJ1-1, with D possibly being TRBD1 (5 bases). Germline values: CDR1 SQVTM, CDR2 ANQGSEA. This CDR3 is 15 amino acids long. V was clipped by 3 bases and J by 6 bases, with 20 bases between them.

V is TRBV27 and J is TRBJ1-1; D might be TRBD1 (5 bases). CDR1 MNHEY and CDR2 SMNVEV come from the germline V gene (reference sequence). This CDR3 comprises 13 residues. The ends were cut back, 3 bases at V and 4 bases at J, with 9 bases in the middle. The CDR3 reads CASSFSGGTEAFF. CDR3 coding DNA: TGTGCCAGCAGTTTCTCCGGGGGCACTGAAGCTTTCTTT.

This clone has only a few counts. Written as DNA, the CDR3 is TGTGCCAGCAGCGGATCCGGGACTAGCGGGGGTAAAAAGACCCAGTACTTC. This gives the protein CASSGSGTSGGKKTQYF. V is TRBV5-5 and J is TRBJ2-5; 14 bases fit TRBD2. This CDR3 comprises 17 residues. Germline trimming cut 4 bases from V and 6 bases from J; bases unmatched to any gene: 11. CDR1 and CDR2 from the germline V gene are SGHKS and YYEKEE (reference sequence).

The CDR3 bases are TGTGCCAGCAGTATAATGGGACAGACCTACGAGCAGTACTTC. Translating it yields CASSIMGQTYEQYF. This chain uses TRBV27 with TRBJ2-7; 7 bases match TRBD1. The CDR3 runs to 14 residues. Looked up from germline, CDR1 is MNHEY and CDR2 is SMNVEV (reference sequence). V was pared by 5 bases and J by 2 bases, with 6 bases of the junction left unmatched.

The genes are TRBV21-1 and TRBJ2-5; TRBD2, as called in the table, went unchecked against the DNA. TRBV21-1 is classified as a pseudogene. The CDR3 has 16 amino acids. For the CDR3, the DNA is TGTGCCAGCAGCAGGACTAGCGGGGACGCCCAGGAGACCCAGTACTTC. It is translated as CASSRTSGDAQETQYF.